This T cell receptor beta chain is from a study of patients and donors after allogeneic stem cell transplantation. MiXCR, run by TCRdb on the RT-PCR reads, gives a single entry per CDR3 protein. Of 400,000 to 500,000 distinct CDR3 sequences listed, approximately 16% are singletons. Germline V gene lookup returns CDR1 SEHNR and CDR2 FQNEAQ (reference sequence). CDR3 length: 12 residues. Trimming took 1 base from V and 7 from J, leaving 7 bases between them. The table lists this clonotype with a few counts. Material: blood, either unsorted or a sorted T cell fraction (not recorded which). The J gene is TRBJ1-1, the V gene TRBV7-9; D unresolved. This clonotype was obtained from a human donor who was either an allogeneic HSCT recipient or a stem cell or donor lymphocyte infusion donor (not recorded which). It is not recorded whose cells these are; they may come from a transplant donor. The DNA for the CDR3 is TGTGCCAGCAGCTTAGGACCAGATGAAGCTTTCTTT. Residues: CASSLGPDEAFF.